These 9 T cell receptor beta chains were sequenced from one sample in a study of beta chain features in type 1 diabetes. TCRB transcripts that were expressed got sequenced, as all of the isolated RNA had been reverse transcribed. Libraries were prepared by immunoSEQ multiplex PCR; TCRdb keeps only in-frame clonotypes and omits some of them. Of 850,000 to 900,000 clones listed, 15% to 20% are singletons. The sequenced sample was naive CD4+ T cells from blood. The source is a woman in her late teens or twenties in good health.

The chain joins TRBV7-8 to TRBJ2-1; 11 bases are a match to TRBD2. The J segment lost 4 bases and the V segment lost 1 base, leaving 6 bases of the junction unmatched. This CDR3 has 17 amino acids. Germline CDR1 reads SGHVS; CDR2 reads FQNEAQ. CDR3 amino acids: CASSLVPLAGVYNEQFF. CDR3 in DNA: TGTGCCAGCAGCTTAGTCCCACTAGCGGGAGTATACAATGAGCAGTTCTTC.

This clone was seen a few times. The rearrangement uses TRBV6-4 and TRBJ2-6; D is unresolved. V shed 6 bases and J shed 0 bases, with 6 bases lying between them. The CDR3 has 14 amino acids. Looked up from germline, CDR1 is MRHNA and CDR2 is SNTAGT. CDR3 sequence reads: CASSPLSGANVLTF. DNA for the CDR3: TGTGCCAGCAGCCCCCTCTCTGGGGCCAACGTCCTGACTTTC.

The V call is TRBV7-8, the J call TRBJ2-1; the match to TRBD1 covers 7 bases. V gave up 0 bases and J gave up 5 bases; unmatched junction bases: 1. The CDR3 extends over 14 amino acids. From germline, CDR1 is SGHVS and CDR2 FQNEAQ. CDR3 in amino acids: CASSLAQGDNEQFF. Written as DNA, the CDR3 is TGTGCCAGCAGCTTAGCGCAGGGGGACAATGAGCAGTTCTTC.

The chain is built from TRBV18 and TRBJ2-3; perhaps TRBD1 as D (6 bases). There are 16 residues in the CDR3. Germline V lookup: CDR1 KGHSH, CDR2 LQKENI. V gave up 0 bases and J gave up 1 base, with 11 bases separating them. The CDR3 nucleotides read TGTGCCAGCTCACCACCCGACAGGCGAGGCACAGATACGCAGTATTTT. As protein: CASSPPDRRGTDTQYF.

The rearrangement links TRBV6-5 to TRBJ2-3; 8 nucleotides match TRBD1. Germline CDR1 MNHEY, CDR2 SVGAGI. V shed 8 bases, J shed 2 bases, and the junction held 6 bases outside the gene matches. The CDR3 consists of 14 residues. The CDR3 DNA reads as TGTGCCAGCGGCCTGGACAGGGCCACAGATACGCAGTATTTT. Protein product: CASGLDRATDTQYF.

This clone occurred a few times. The V and J genes are TRBV7-9 and TRBJ2-5; 7 positions agree with TRBD2. The germline CDR1 and CDR2 sequences are SEHNR and FQNEAQ (reference sequence). Trimming took 2 bases from V and 10 from J; bases not matched to a gene: 16. The CDR3 loop spans 16 amino acids. The CDR3 DNA sequence: TGTGCCAGCAGCTTACCTGGGTCGACTAGCCCACTCATCCAGTACTTC. Encoded protein: CASSLPGSTSPLIQYF.

The rearrangement links TRBV2 to TRBJ2-3; D ambiguous. The CDR3 has 13 residues. V lost 7 bases, J lost 11 bases, and 19 bases lay in between. Germline values: CDR1 SNHLY, CDR2 FYNNEI. The CDR3 region is CASTGLLGVMQYF. CDR3 nucleotide sequence: TGTGCCAGCACCGGGCTTCTTGGGGTTATGCAGTATTTT.

This clone was seen only a few times. The same CDR3 is also encoded by other DNA sequences in this sample. This sequence joins TRBV29-1 and TRBJ1-4; 10 bases match TRBD1. CDR1 and CDR2 from the germline V gene are SQVTM and ANQGSEA. CDR3 length: 12 residues. V lost 7 bases to trimming and J lost 7 bases; unmatched junction nucleotides: 3. The CDR3, as DNA: TGCAGCGGACAGGGGGCGAGTGAAAAACTGTTTTTT. Amino acids: CSGQGASEKLFF.

This clone was detected a few times. This chain uses TRBV10-3 with TRBJ2-1, with 11 bases aligning to TRBD2. Trimming took 6 bases from V and 7 from J; bases not matched to a gene: 8. The CDR3 runs 15 residues. The germline V gene encodes CDR1 ENHRY and CDR2 SYGVKD. Written as DNA, the CDR3 is TGTGCCATCAGCGCTACTAGCGGGAGTTTGAATGAGCAGTTCTTC. Its protein is CAISATSGSLNEQFF.